A single sample is the source of the 16 T cell receptor beta chains below, sequenced in a study of T cells after yellow fever vaccination. TCRdb processed the 5' RACE reads anew with MiXCR; each CDR3 protein has one entry. The data contain about 230,000 distinct CDR3 sequences, approximately 6.3% of them seen just once; the ten biggest clones take up more than 1%. Material: CD4+ T cells sorted from PBMCs, obtained on the day of the yellow fever booster vaccination. The receptors shown here come from a man aged 30 to 45 who received the YFV17D yellow fever vaccine.

This chain links TRBV29-1 with TRBJ2-1; unclear D gene. Deletions cut 5 bases from V and 4 bases from J, with 6 bases between. The CDR3 is made up of 11 amino acids. Germline V gives CDR1 SQVTM, CDR2 ANQGSEA. The CDR3 is CSVTEYNEQFF. The CDR3 coding sequence is TGCAGCGTTACGGAATACAATGAGCAGTTCTTC.

This clonotype was observed a few times. The gene calls are TRBV28 and TRBJ2-5; 10 bases match TRBD2. Losses at the gene ends were 2 bases for V and 2 bases for J; bases not matched to a gene: 2. Germline CDR1 is MDHEN and CDR2 is SYDVKM. The CDR3 sequence is 15 residues long. The CDR3 DNA is TGTGCCAGCAGTTTACTAGCGGGGGTACAAGAGACCCAGTACTTC. Protein: CASSLLAGVQETQYF.

This clonotype was seen many times. This rearrangement joins TRBV5-1 to TRBJ2-7; 10 bases match TRBD2. The V segment lost 4 bases and the J segment 6 bases; nucleotides outside the gene matches: 7. The germline V gene has CDR1 SGHRS and CDR2 YFSETQ. The CDR3 is 14 residues long. CDR3 nucleotides: TGCGCCAGCAGCGTAGCGGGAGGACTGAGCGAGCAGTACTTC. Its protein product is CASSVAGGLSEQYF.

The sample holds many counts of this clonotype. The chain joins TRBV7-9 to TRBJ2-7; 10 bases align to TRBD2. The V gene end was trimmed by 2 bases and the J gene end by 4 bases; junction bases not matched to a gene: 2. The CDR3 sequence is 14 residues long. Germline V gene data show CDR1 as SEHNR and CDR2 as FQNEAQ (reference sequence). This CDR3 reads CASSLTSGKYEQYF. The CDR3, as DNA: TGTGCCAGCAGCTTAACTAGCGGGAAATACGAGCAGTACTTC.

In its sample, this clonotype was seen a few times. The chain links TRBV29-1 to TRBJ2-1; TRBD2 aligns across 8 bases. Unmatched junction bases numbered 4, after V lost 6 bases and J lost 6 bases. The CDR3 spans 12 residues. Germline V gene lookup returns CDR1 SQVTM and CDR2 ANQGSEA. The CDR3: CSVAGAPNEQFF. CDR3 nucleotides: TGCAGCGTAGCGGGAGCCCCCAATGAGCAGTTCTTC.

V usage is TRBV24-1 and J usage is TRBJ2-7, with 9 nucleotides matching TRBD1. Trimming cost V 3 bases and J 4 bases; bases outside gene matches: 6. This CDR3 is 15 amino acids long. Germline CDR1 and CDR2: KGHDR and SFDVKD. The DNA for the CDR3 is TGTGCCACCAGTGATAACCGGGGACAGGGTTACGAGCAGTACTTC. Amino acid sequence: CATSDNRGQGYEQYF.

This clonotype was seen more than once but under ten times. The chain links TRBV29-1 to TRBJ1-2, with D hard to call. Looked up from germline, CDR1 is SQVTM and CDR2 is ANQGSEA. The V and J ends lost 3 bases and 8 bases respectively, with 13 bases between them. This CDR3 is built from 12 residues. The DNA for the CDR3 is TGCAGCGTTGATTTCGGTAGGAGGGGCTACACCTTC. It codes for CSVDFGRRGYTF.

This clonotype was counted ten times or more. The J gene is TRBJ2-1, the V gene TRBV7-2; D is unclear. V gave up 1 base and J gave up 3 bases, with 10 bases separating them. Germline V gives CDR1 SGHTA, CDR2 FQGNSA. The CDR3 consists of 15 residues. The CDR3 protein is CASSLEAGFYNEQFF. The CDR3 coding sequence is TGTGCCAGCAGCTTAGAGGCCGGATTCTACAATGAGCAGTTCTTC.

In this sample, this clonotype turned up many times. V usage is TRBV5-4 and J usage is TRBJ2-7, with D possibly being TRBD1 (5 bases). The CDR3 totals 13 residues. The germline gives CDR1 SGHNT, CDR2 YYREEE (reference sequence). Trimming took off 4 bases at V and 5 bases at J, with 13 bases between the two ends. The CDR3 spells CASSRQTAHEQYF. CDR3 coding DNA: TGTGCCAGCAGCCGACAGACCGCCCACGAGCAGTACTTC. The complete variable domain, with remaining parts taken from reference TRBV5-4 and TRBJ2-7, reads ETGVTQSPTHLIKTRGQQVTLRCSSQSGHNTVSWYQQALGQGPQFIFQYYREEENGRGNFPPRFSGLQFPNYSSELNVNALELDDSALYLCASSRQTAHEQYFGPGTRLTVT.

This clonotype was seen a handful of times. The CDR3 spells CASSGTGDANYGYTF. CDR3 coding DNA: TGTGCCAGCAGCGGCACAGGGGACGCTAACTATGGCTACACCTTC. The rearrangement uses TRBV11-2 and TRBJ1-2, with 7 bases lining up with TRBD1. This CDR3 is built from 15 residues. V was pared by 5 bases and J by 0 bases, with 6 bases of the junction left unmatched. The V gene's germline CDR1 is SGHAT and CDR2 FQNNGV.

This clonotype was found a few times. The chain recombines TRBV29-1 with TRBJ2-1, with D tentatively TRBD2 (5 bases). Between the trimmed V and J ends, which lost 5 bases and 4 bases, there was a span of 15 bases. Germline-derived CDR1 and CDR2 are SQVTM and ANQGSEA. CDR3 size: 14 residues. CDR3 in amino acids: CSVLWLLGYNEQFF. The CDR3 DNA reads as TGCAGCGTTTTATGGCTACTAGGGTACAATGAGCAGTTCTTC.

Ten or more counts support this clonotype. The chain carries TRBV6-2 or TRBV6-3 and TRBJ2-5; perhaps TRBD2 as D (5 bases). The CDR3 spans 12 residues. In germline, CDR1 is MNHEY, CDR2 SVGEGT. The V gene lost 6 bases and the J gene lost 5 bases, with 10 bases spanning the gap. CDR3 amino acids: CASRAERETQYF. CDR3 bases: TGTGCCAGCAGGGCGGAGCGGGAGACCCAGTACTTC.

This clonotype was seen a handful of times. One end of the junction fails to match germline, which may point to a read error. The chain links TRBV7-7 to TRBJ2-5, with D possibly being TRBD2 (5 bases). The germline V gene encodes CDR1 SSHAT and CDR2 FNYEAQ (reference sequence). There are 16 residues in the CDR3. CDR3 coding DNA: TGTGCTAGCAGCTTAGGTGTTGCTCTAGCTGGGGAGACCCAGTACTTC. Amino acid sequence: CASSLGVALAGETQYF. Full variable domain (outside the CDR3, taken from reference TRBV7-7 and TRBJ2-5): GAGVSQSPRYKVTKRGQDVTLRCDPISSHATLYWYQQALGQGPEFLTYFNYEAQPDKSGLPSDRFSAERPEGSISTLTIQRTEQRDSAMYRCASSLGVALAGETQYFGPGTRLLVL.

The chain recombines TRBV5-1 with TRBJ1-4, with D possibly TRBD1 on 5 matching bases. Deletions cut 4 bases from V and 4 bases from J, with 8 bases between. CDR1 is SGHRS and CDR2 is YFSETQ in the germline V gene. This CDR3 is built from 13 residues. CDR3 sequence (DNA): TGCGCCAGCAGCAGGGGACTTAATGAAAAACTGTTTTTT. Translating gives CASSRGLNEKLFF.

The chain recombines TRBV7-2 with TRBJ2-7, with a tentative D call TRBD2 (5 bases). The CDR3 length is 14 residues. Germline V gene data show CDR1 as SGHTA and CDR2 as FQGNSA. The ends were cut back, 6 bases at V and 6 bases at J, with 18 bases in the middle. The CDR3 DNA is TGTGCCAGCAGTCCCCGGACTCTCCGGGGCGAGCAGTACTTC. Its protein is CASSPRTLRGEQYF.

This chain links TRBV6-1 with TRBJ1-4; the D is unclear. CDR1 MNHNS and CDR2 SASEGT come from the germline V gene. Deletions cut 5 bases from V and 7 bases from J, with 17 bases between. This CDR3 region has 15 residues. CDR3 sequence (DNA): TGTGCCAGCAGTCCCCGGTCGGGGAGGAGTGAAAAACTGTTTTTT. This codes for CASSPRSGRSEKLFF.